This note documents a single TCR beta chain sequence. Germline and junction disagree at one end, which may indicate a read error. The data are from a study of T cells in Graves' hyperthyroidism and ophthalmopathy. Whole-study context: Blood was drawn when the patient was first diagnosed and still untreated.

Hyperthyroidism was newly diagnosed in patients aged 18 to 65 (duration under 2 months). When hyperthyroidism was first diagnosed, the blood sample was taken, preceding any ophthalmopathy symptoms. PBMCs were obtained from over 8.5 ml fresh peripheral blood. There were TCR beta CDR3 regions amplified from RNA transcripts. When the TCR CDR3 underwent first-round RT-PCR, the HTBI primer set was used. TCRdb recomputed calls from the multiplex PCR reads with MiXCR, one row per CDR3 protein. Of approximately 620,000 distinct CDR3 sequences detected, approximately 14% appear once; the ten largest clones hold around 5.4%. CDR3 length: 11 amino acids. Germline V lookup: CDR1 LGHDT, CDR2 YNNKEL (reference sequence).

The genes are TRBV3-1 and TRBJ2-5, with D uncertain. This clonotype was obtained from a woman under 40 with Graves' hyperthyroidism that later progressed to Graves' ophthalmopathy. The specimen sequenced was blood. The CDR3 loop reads CASSQEGPLHF. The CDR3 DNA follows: TGTGCCAGCAGCCAAGAAGGCCCCTTGCACTTC.